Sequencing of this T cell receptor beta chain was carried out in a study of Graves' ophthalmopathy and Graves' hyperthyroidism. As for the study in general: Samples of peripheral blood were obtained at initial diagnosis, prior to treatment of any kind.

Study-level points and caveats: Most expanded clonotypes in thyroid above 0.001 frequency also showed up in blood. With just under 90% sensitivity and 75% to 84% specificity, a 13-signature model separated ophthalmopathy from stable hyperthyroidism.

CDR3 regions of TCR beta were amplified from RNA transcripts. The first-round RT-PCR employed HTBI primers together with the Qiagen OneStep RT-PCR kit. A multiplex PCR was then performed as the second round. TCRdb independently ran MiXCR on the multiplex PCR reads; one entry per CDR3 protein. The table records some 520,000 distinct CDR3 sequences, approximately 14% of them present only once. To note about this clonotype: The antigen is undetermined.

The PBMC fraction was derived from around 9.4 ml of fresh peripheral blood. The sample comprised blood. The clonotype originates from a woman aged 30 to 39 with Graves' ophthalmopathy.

The CDR3 is CASSSGAGGHGNSYEQYF. Written as DNA, the CDR3 is TGTGCCAGCAGTTCAGGGGCGGGGGGCCACGGGAACTCCTACGAGCAGTACTTC. The chain recombines TRBV27 with TRBJ2-7, with 8 bases matching TRBD2. Per germline, CDR1 MNHEY and CDR2 SMNVEV (reference sequence). V shed 4 bases and J 0 bases; nucleotides not matched to a gene: 14. CDR3 length: 18 residues.